Listed below are T cell receptor beta chains from one sample, sequenced in a study of blood T cell repertoires in COVID-19. The repertoire was sequenced with immunoSEQ multiplex PCR; TCRdb's copy has only in-frame clones and lacks some. This table holds about 240,000 clones, approximately 86% found once. Sequences were obtained from peripheral blood. These receptors were collected from a man in his 60s who had recovered from COVID-19. CDR3s include the opening cysteine and the closing phenylalanine or tryptophan. The order of the fields is clone size, V gene, J gene, D gene, CDR3 protein, CDR3 DNA. A D gene is named only where the DNA matches it firmly. A clone size is listed for some rows: how often the clone was seen (once, few, many), or a class if it is expanded.

clone size: .; V gene: TRBV2; J gene: TRBJ2-5; D gene: .; CDR3 protein: CAGETGLGETQYF; CDR3 DNA: TGTGCCGGAGAGACAGGACTGGGAGAGACCCAGTACTTC
clone size: .; V gene: TRBV5-5; J gene: TRBJ2-3; D gene: TRBD2; CDR3 protein: CASSLGGSGLPSTDTQYF; CDR3 DNA: TGTGCCAGCAGCTTGGGTGGTAGCGGGTTACCTAGCACAGATACGCAGTATTTT
clone size: few; V gene: TRBV7-2; J gene: TRBJ1-6; D gene: .; CDR3 protein: CASSLRQQTSYNSPLHF; CDR3 DNA: TGTGCCAGCAGCCTCAGACAGCAAACCTCCTATAATTCACCCCTCCACTTT
clone size: .; V gene: TRBV18; J gene: TRBJ1-3; D gene: TRBD1; CDR3 protein: CASSPDRGFGNTIYF; CDR3 DNA: TGTGCCAGCTCTCCGGACAGGGGCTTTGGAAACACCATATATTTT
clone size: .; V gene: TRBV5-6; J gene: TRBJ2-7; D gene: TRBD2; CDR3 protein: CASSLRLAGGYSYEQYF; CDR3 DNA: TGTGCCAGCAGCTTGCGGCTAGCGGGGGGTTACTCCTACGAGCAGTACTTC
clone size: .; V gene: TRBV5-8; J gene: TRBJ1-5; D gene: .; CDR3 protein: CASSFWGGPQHF; CDR3 DNA: TGTGCCAGCAGTTTCTGGGGGGGGCCCCAGCATTTT
clone size: .; V gene: TRBV5-1; J gene: TRBJ1-1; D gene: .; CDR3 protein: CASSSGPTGVNTEAFF; CDR3 DNA: TGCGCCAGCAGCTCCGGTCCGACAGGCGTGAACACTGAAGCTTTCTTT
clone size: .; V gene: TRBV19; J gene: TRBJ2-4; D gene: TRBD1; CDR3 protein: CASRRQGAKNIQYF; CDR3 DNA: TGTGCCAGTAGGCGACAGGGGGCGAAAAACATTCAGTACTTC
clone size: .; V gene: TRBV5-1; J gene: TRBJ2-2; D gene: TRBD1; CDR3 protein: CASSRDRDTGELFF; CDR3 DNA: TGCGCCAGCAGCCGGGACAGGGACACCGGGGAGCTGTTTTTT
clone size: once; V gene: TRBV19; J gene: TRBJ2-7; D gene: .; CDR3 protein: CASSIYPRHTGSYEQYF; CDR3 DNA: TGTGCCAGTAGTATATATCCCAGACATACAGGGAGCTACGAGCAGTACTTC
clone size: once; V gene: TRBV21-1; J gene: TRBJ1-5; D gene: .; CDR3 protein: CASSGTAENSNQPQHF; CDR3 DNA: TGTGCCAGCAGCGGGACAGCTGAAAATAGCAATCAGCCCCAGCATTTT
clone size: .; V gene: TRBV5-4; J gene: TRBJ2-5; D gene: TRBD1; CDR3 protein: CASSSGQGQETQYF; CDR3 DNA: TGTGCCAGCAGCAGTGGACAGGGGCAAGAGACCCAGTACTTC
clone size: .; V gene: TRBV19; J gene: TRBJ1-2; D gene: .; CDR3 protein: CASSIGEISSKGTF; CDR3 DNA: TGTGCCAGTAGTATTGGGGAAATCAGCAGCAAGGGGACCTTC
clone size: .; V gene: TRBV21-1; J gene: TRBJ1-4; D gene: .; CDR3 protein: CASSSHRGQGEKLFF; CDR3 DNA: TGTGCCAGCAGCTCCCACAGGGGGCAGGGAGAAAAACTGTTTTTT
clone size: .; V gene: TRBV10-2; J gene: TRBJ1-2; D gene: .; CDR3 protein: CASFTRDYGYTF; CDR3 DNA: TGCGCCAGCTTTACTCGGGACTATGGCTACACCTTC
clone size: .; V gene: TRBV6-6; J gene: TRBJ1-6; D gene: TRBD1; CDR3 protein: CASSGQTRGYYSPLHF; CDR3 DNA: TGTGCCAGCAGTGGTCAAACCAGGGGGTATTATTCACCCCTCCACTTT
clone size: .; V gene: TRBV19; J gene: TRBJ1-3; D gene: .; CDR3 protein: CASSATPGNTIYF; CDR3 DNA: TGTGCCAGTAGTGCTACGCCTGGAAACACCATATATTTT
clone size: .; V gene: TRBV24-1; J gene: TRBJ2-7; D gene: .; CDR3 protein: CATADIRSYEQYF; CDR3 DNA: TGTGCCACCGCGGACATACGCTCCTACGAGCAGTACTTC
clone size: .; V gene: TRBV5-1; J gene: TRBJ2-7; D gene: TRBD2; CDR3 protein: CASSLARASGYYEQYF; CDR3 DNA: TGCGCCAGCAGCTTAGCCCGGGCTAGCGGTTACTACGAGCAGTACTTC
clone size: .; V gene: TRBV9; J gene: TRBJ1-2; D gene: .; CDR3 protein: CASSSGSLNYGYTF; CDR3 DNA: TGTGCCAGCAGCTCAGGGTCCCTTAACTATGGCTACACCTTC
clone size: .; V gene: TRBV28; J gene: TRBJ2-2; D gene: .; CDR3 protein: CASGYPGAGELFF; CDR3 DNA: TGTGCCAGCGGCTACCCAGGGGCCGGGGAGCTGTTTTTT
clone size: .; V gene: TRBV19; J gene: TRBJ2-4; D gene: TRBD2; CDR3 protein: CASTFGGAGKNIQYF; CDR3 DNA: TGTGCCAGTACATTCGGGGGGGCTGGCAAAAACATTCAGTACTTC
clone size: once; V gene: TRBV11-2; J gene: TRBJ1-4; D gene: TRBD1; CDR3 protein: CASTQQGTANEKLFF; CDR3 DNA: TGTGCCAGCACTCAACAGGGGACGGCTAATGAAAAACTGTTTTTT
clone size: .; V gene: TRBV6-5; J gene: TRBJ1-1; D gene: .; CDR3 protein: CASRGLTEAFF; CDR3 DNA: TGTGCCAGCCGGGGGTTGACTGAAGCTTTCTTT
clone size: few; V gene: TRBV9; J gene: TRBJ2-2; D gene: .; CDR3 protein: CASSLMQGWNTGELFF; CDR3 DNA: TGTGCCAGCAGCCTCATGCAGGGTTGGAACACCGGGGAGCTGTTTTTT
clone size: .; V gene: TRBV6-6; J gene: TRBJ2-4; D gene: .; CDR3 protein: CASSYSRGKPKNIQYF; CDR3 DNA: TGTGCCAGCAGTTACTCAAGGGGCAAGCCAAAAAACATTCAGTACTTC
clone size: .; V gene: TRBV5-1; J gene: TRBJ2-5; D gene: .; CDR3 protein: CASSLVGEETQYF; CDR3 DNA: TGCGCCAGCAGCTTGGTCGGGGAGGAGACCCAGTACTTC
clone size: .; V gene: TRBV3-1/TRBV3-2; J gene: TRBJ1-5; D gene: TRBD1; CDR3 protein: CASSQYRGRQPQHF; CDR3 DNA: TGTGCCAGCAGCCAATACAGGGGACGTCAGCCCCAGCATTTT
clone size: .; V gene: TRBV7-9; J gene: TRBJ1-2; D gene: .; CDR3 protein: CASSLERGQGGYTF; CDR3 DNA: TGTGCCAGCAGCTTAGAACGGGGACAAGGTGGCTACACCTTC
clone size: .; V gene: TRBV5-1; J gene: TRBJ1-5; D gene: TRBD1; CDR3 protein: CASSPDRGGQPQHF; CDR3 DNA: TGCGCCAGCAGCCCCGACAGGGGTGGCCAGCCCCAGCATTTT
clone size: .; V gene: TRBV4-1; J gene: TRBJ2-1; D gene: TRBD2; CDR3 protein: CASSHPTSGGPGDEQFF; CDR3 DNA: TGCGCCAGCAGCCACCCGACTAGCGGGGGGCCGGGGGATGAGCAGTTCTTC
clone size: .; V gene: TRBV6-5; J gene: TRBJ2-2; D gene: TRBD1; CDR3 protein: CASSYRGLRTGELFF; CDR3 DNA: TGTGCCAGCAGTTACAGGGGGCTCCGTACCGGGGAGCTGTTTTTT
clone size: .; V gene: TRBV5-1; J gene: TRBJ2-3; D gene: TRBD2; CDR3 protein: CASSYGLAAITDTQYF; CDR3 DNA: TGCGCCAGCAGCTACGGACTAGCGGCCATCACAGATACGCAGTATTTT
clone size: .; V gene: TRBV27; J gene: TRBJ2-3; D gene: TRBD2; CDR3 protein: CASRRGGDTQYF; CDR3 DNA: TGTGCCAGCAGACGCGGGGGAGATACGCAGTATTTT
clone size: .; V gene: TRBV11-2; J gene: TRBJ2-3; D gene: TRBD2; CDR3 protein: CASSSRSGGRTDTQYF; CDR3 DNA: TGTGCCAGCAGCTCACGTAGCGGGGGCCGCACAGATACGCAGTATTTT
clone size: .; V gene: TRBV4-1; J gene: TRBJ1-4; D gene: .; CDR3 protein: CASSQREVEVEKLFF; CDR3 DNA: TGCGCCAGCAGCCAGAGAGAGGTAGAGGTGGAAAAACTGTTTTTT
clone size: .; V gene: TRBV18; J gene: TRBJ1-2; D gene: .; CDR3 protein: CASSTGVFSYGYTF; CDR3 DNA: TGTGCCAGCTCAACAGGCGTGTTTAGCTATGGCTACACCTTC
clone size: .; V gene: TRBV3-1/TRBV3-2; J gene: TRBJ2-4; D gene: TRBD1; CDR3 protein: CASSQDSWDSQAKNIQYF; CDR3 DNA: TGTGCCAGCAGCCAAGATAGCTGGGACAGTCAAGCCAAAAACATTCAGTACTTC
clone size: .; V gene: TRBV15; J gene: TRBJ1-3; D gene: TRBD1; CDR3 protein: CATSRDIDRGINTIYF; CDR3 DNA: TGTGCCACCAGCAGAGACATTGACAGGGGGATTAACACCATATATTTT
clone size: .; V gene: TRBV5-1; J gene: TRBJ1-1; D gene: .; CDR3 protein: CASSYSGASTEAFF; CDR3 DNA: TGCGCCAGCAGCTACTCAGGGGCAAGCACTGAAGCTTTCTTT
clone size: .; V gene: TRBV5-6; J gene: TRBJ1-4; D gene: TRBD1; CDR3 protein: CASSWDRGLQEKLFF; CDR3 DNA: TGTGCCAGCAGCTGGGACAGGGGTTTACAGGAAAAACTGTTTTTT
clone size: .; V gene: TRBV7-9; J gene: TRBJ2-1; D gene: TRBD1; CDR3 protein: CASSSLGGQGAGEQFF; CDR3 DNA: TGTGCCAGCAGCTCCCTCGGGGGACAGGGGGCTGGTGAGCAGTTCTTC
clone size: .; V gene: TRBV19; J gene: TRBJ2-7; D gene: .; CDR3 protein: CASSLGAGYEQYF; CDR3 DNA: TGTGCCAGTAGTTTGGGGGCCGGATACGAGCAGTACTTC
clone size: .; V gene: TRBV9; J gene: TRBJ2-1; D gene: TRBD2; CDR3 protein: CASSATSGGAFEQFF; CDR3 DNA: TGTGCCAGCAGCGCAACTAGCGGGGGGGCGTTTGAGCAGTTCTTC
clone size: .; V gene: TRBV5-1; J gene: TRBJ1-4; D gene: TRBD1; CDR3 protein: CASRTGAYINEKLFF; CDR3 DNA: TGCGCCAGCAGGACAGGGGCCTACATAAATGAAAAACTGTTTTTT
clone size: .; V gene: TRBV19; J gene: TRBJ1-5; D gene: .; CDR3 protein: CASSIEGGWANQPQHF; CDR3 DNA: TGTGCCAGTAGTATAGAGGGAGGGTGGGCTAATCAGCCCCAGCATTTT
clone size: .; V gene: TRBV11-2; J gene: TRBJ1-3; D gene: .; CDR3 protein: CASSSSWTDGNTIYF; CDR3 DNA: TGTGCCAGCAGCTCCTCATGGACAGACGGAAACACCATATATTTT
clone size: .; V gene: TRBV7-2; J gene: TRBJ1-2; D gene: TRBD1; CDR3 protein: CASSDSGGGHGYTF; CDR3 DNA: TGTGCCAGCAGCGATAGCGGAGGGGGCCATGGCTACACCTTC
clone size: .; V gene: TRBV27; J gene: TRBJ2-3; D gene: TRBD1; CDR3 protein: CASSFSGQVFTDTQYF; CDR3 DNA: TGTGCCAGCAGTTTCTCCGGACAGGTCTTCACAGATACGCAGTATTTT
clone size: once; V gene: TRBV19; J gene: TRBJ1-5; D gene: TRBD1; CDR3 protein: CASSNTRDRGSVRNQPQHF; CDR3 DNA: TGTGCCAGTAGCAACACCCGGGACAGGGGGTCCGTTCGCAATCAGCCCCAGCATTTT
clone size: .; V gene: TRBV6-5; J gene: TRBJ1-5; D gene: .; CDR3 protein: CASRTSGGGNQPQHF; CDR3 DNA: TGTGCCAGCAGAACTTCGGGGGGGGGCAATCAGCCCCAGCATTTT
clone size: .; V gene: TRBV28; J gene: TRBJ1-6; D gene: TRBD1; CDR3 protein: CASSFLGTVYNSPLHF; CDR3 DNA: TGTGCCAGCAGTTTTCTCGGGACAGTCTATAATTCACCCCTCCACTTT
clone size: few; V gene: TRBV5-6; J gene: TRBJ2-7; D gene: .; CDR3 protein: CASSLSIAPIYQGSYEQYF; CDR3 DNA: TGTGCCAGCAGCTTGAGTATCGCCCCCATATATCAGGGCTCCTACGAGCAGTACTTC
clone size: .; V gene: TRBV18; J gene: TRBJ2-5; D gene: .; CDR3 protein: CASSLLRQGQETQYF; CDR3 DNA: TGTGCCAGCTCACTTCTCCGCCAGGGTCAGGAGACCCAGTACTTC
clone size: .; V gene: TRBV2; J gene: TRBJ2-5; D gene: .; CDR3 protein: CASSEVGSGTGTQYF; CDR3 DNA: TGTGCCAGCAGTGAAGTGGGGTCGGGGACTGGGACCCAGTACTTC
clone size: .; V gene: TRBV18; J gene: TRBJ1-5; D gene: .; CDR3 protein: CASSPGAKEPQHF; CDR3 DNA: TGTGCCAGCTCACCTGGGGCGAAGGAGCCCCAGCATTTT
clone size: .; V gene: TRBV4-1; J gene: TRBJ1-3; D gene: .; CDR3 protein: CASRFKYGESSGNTIYF; CDR3 DNA: TGCGCCAGCAGATTCAAGTACGGGGAAAGCTCTGGAAACACCATATATTTT
clone size: .; V gene: TRBV18; J gene: TRBJ2-3; D gene: TRBD1; CDR3 protein: CASSLGTVSTDTQYF; CDR3 DNA: TGTGCCAGCTCACTCGGGACAGTGAGCACAGATACGCAGTATTTT